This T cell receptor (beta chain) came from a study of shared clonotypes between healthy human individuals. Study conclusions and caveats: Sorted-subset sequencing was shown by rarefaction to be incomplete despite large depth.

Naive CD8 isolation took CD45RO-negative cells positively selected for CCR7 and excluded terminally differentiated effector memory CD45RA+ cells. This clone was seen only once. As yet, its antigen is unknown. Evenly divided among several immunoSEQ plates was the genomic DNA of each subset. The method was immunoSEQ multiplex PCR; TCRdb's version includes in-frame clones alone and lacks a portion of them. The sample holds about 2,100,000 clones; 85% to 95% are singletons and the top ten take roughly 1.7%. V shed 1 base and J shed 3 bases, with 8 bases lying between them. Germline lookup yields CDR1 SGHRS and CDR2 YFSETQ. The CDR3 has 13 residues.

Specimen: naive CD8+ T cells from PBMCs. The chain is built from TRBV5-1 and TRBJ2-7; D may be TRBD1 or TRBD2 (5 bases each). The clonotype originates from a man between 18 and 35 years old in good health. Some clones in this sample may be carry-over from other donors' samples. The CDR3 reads CASSLQRGYEQYF. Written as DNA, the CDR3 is TGCGCCAGCAGCTTGCAGAGGGGCTACGAGCAGTACTTC.